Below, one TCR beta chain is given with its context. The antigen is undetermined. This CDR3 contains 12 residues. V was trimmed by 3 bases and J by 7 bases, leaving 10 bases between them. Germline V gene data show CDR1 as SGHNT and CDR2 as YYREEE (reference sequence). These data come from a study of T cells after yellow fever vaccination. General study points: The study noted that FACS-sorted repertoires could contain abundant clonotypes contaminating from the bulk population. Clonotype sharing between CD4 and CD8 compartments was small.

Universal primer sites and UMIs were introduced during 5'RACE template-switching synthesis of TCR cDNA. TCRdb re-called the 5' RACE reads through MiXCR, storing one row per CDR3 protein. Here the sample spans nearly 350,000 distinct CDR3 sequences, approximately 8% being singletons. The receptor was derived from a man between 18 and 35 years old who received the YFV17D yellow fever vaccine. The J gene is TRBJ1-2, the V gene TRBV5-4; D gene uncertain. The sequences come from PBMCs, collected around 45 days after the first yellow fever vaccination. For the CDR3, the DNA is TGTGCCAGCAGCTCAACCTTGGGTGGCTACACCTTC. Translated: CASSSTLGGYTF.